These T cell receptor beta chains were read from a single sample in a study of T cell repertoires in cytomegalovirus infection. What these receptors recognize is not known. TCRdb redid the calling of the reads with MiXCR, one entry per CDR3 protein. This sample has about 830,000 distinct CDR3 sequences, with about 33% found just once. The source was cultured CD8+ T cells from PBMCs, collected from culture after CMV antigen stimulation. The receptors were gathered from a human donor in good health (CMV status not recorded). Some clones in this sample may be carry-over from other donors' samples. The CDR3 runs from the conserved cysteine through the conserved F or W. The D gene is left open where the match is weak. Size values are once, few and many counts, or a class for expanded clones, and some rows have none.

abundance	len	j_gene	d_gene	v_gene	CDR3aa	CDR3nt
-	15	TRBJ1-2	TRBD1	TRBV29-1	CSVEARTGGEYGYTF	TGCAGCGTTGAAGCTCGGACAGGGGGAGAGTATGGCTACACCTTC
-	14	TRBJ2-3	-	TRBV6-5	CASSYGGVSDTQYF	TGTGCCAGCAGTTACGGGGGAGTCTCGGATACGCAGTATTTT
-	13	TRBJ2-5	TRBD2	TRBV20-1	CSARRGVQETQYF	TGCAGTGCTCGCCGGGGGGTCCAAGAGACCCAGTACTTC
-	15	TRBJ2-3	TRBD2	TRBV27	CASSPAGGRADTQYF	TGTGCCAGCAGTCCCGCGGGGGGGCGGGCAGATACGCAGTATTTT
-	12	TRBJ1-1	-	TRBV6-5	CASSPGGGDSFF	TGTGCCAGCAGTCCGGGAGGAGGGGACTCTTTCTTT
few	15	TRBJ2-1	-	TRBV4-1	CASSQGSGAYNEQFF	TGCGCCAGCAGCCAAGGTTCGGGGGCCTACAATGAGCAGTTCTTC
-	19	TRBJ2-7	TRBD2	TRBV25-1	CASSGRRTAGGPFSYEQYF	TGTGCCAGCAGTGGCCGAAGGACAGCGGGGGGCCCTTTCTCCTACGAGCAGTACTTC
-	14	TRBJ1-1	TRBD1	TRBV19	CASSLTGWVTEAFF	TGTGCCAGTAGTCTGACAGGGTGGGTCACTGAAGCTTTCTTT
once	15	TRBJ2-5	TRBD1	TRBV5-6	CASSPLTGLGETQYF	TGTGCCAGCAGCCCCTTGACAGGGCTCGGGGAGACCCAGTACTTC
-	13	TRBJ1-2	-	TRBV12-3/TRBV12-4	CASSFKEDYGYTF	TGTGCCAGCAGTTTTAAGGAGGACTATGGCTACACCTTC
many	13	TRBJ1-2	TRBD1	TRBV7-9	CASNPTGRDGYTF	TGTGCCAGCAACCCGACAGGGCGGGATGGCTACACCTTC
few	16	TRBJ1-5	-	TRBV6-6	CASSTQDTYSNQPQHF	TGTGCCAGCAGTACACAGGACACTTATAGCAATCAGCCCCAGCATTTT
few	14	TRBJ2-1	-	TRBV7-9	CASSSHHQGYEQFF	TGTGCCAGCAGCTCCCACCACCAGGGCTATGAGCAGTTCTTC
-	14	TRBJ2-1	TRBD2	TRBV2	CASRTSGGVHEQFF	TGTGCCAGCAGGACTAGCGGGGGGGTCCATGAGCAGTTCTTC
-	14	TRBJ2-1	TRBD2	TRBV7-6	CASSGTSGGMRQFF	TGTGCCAGCAGCGGGACTAGCGGGGGGATGAGGCAGTTCTTC
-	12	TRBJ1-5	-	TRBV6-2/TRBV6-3	CASSYSPQPQHF	TGTGCCAGCAGTTACTCCCCCCAGCCCCAGCATTTT
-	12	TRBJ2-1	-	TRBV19	CASSFPSAEQFF	TGTGCCAGTAGTTTCCCTAGCGCAGAGCAGTTCTTC
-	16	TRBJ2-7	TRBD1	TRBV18	CASSRLTGQGKYEQYF	TGTGCCAGCTCACGATTGACGGGACAGGGGAAGTACGAGCAGTACTTC
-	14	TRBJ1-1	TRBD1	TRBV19	CASRPGQGAGEGFF	TGTGCCAGTAGGCCGGGACAGGGGGCCGGAGAGGGTTTCTTT
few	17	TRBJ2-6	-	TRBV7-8	CASSPYGGQSGANVLTF	TGTGCCAGCAGCCCGTATGGGGGGCAGTCTGGGGCCAACGTCCTGACTTTC
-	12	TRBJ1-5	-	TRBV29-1	CSVRQGGQPQHF	TGCAGCGTTCGCCAGGGCGGTCAGCCCCAGCATTTT
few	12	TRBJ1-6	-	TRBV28	CASSLWTSPLHF	TGTGCCAGCAGTTTATGGACGTCACCCCTCCACTTT
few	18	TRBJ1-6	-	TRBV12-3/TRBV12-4	CASSLDGVRDSYNSPLHF	TGTGCCAGCAGTTTAGATGGGGTCAGGGATTCCTATAATTCACCCCTCCACTTT
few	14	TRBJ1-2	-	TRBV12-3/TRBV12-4	CASSLRAWDYGYTF	TGTGCCAGCAGTTTAAGGGCTTGGGACTATGGCTACACCTTC
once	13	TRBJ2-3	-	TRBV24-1	CATSDVQGDTQYF	TGTGCCACCAGTGATGTTCAAGGAGATACGCAGTATTTT
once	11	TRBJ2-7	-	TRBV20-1	CSPRKGSEQYF	TGCAGTCCCCGAAAGGGTAGCGAGCAGTACTTC
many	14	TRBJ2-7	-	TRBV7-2	CASSAAGGGNEQYF	TGTGCCAGCAGCGCCGCAGGGGGAGGAAACGAGCAGTACTTC
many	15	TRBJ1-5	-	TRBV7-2	CASSLDGNSNQPQHF	TGTGCCAGCAGCTTAGACGGGAATAGCAATCAGCCCCAGCATTTT
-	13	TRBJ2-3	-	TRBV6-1	CASSYPAVNTQYF	TGTGCCAGCAGTTACCCGGCAGTCAATACGCAGTATTTT
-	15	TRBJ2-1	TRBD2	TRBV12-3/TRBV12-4	CASRGGRGDYNEQFF	TGTGCCAGTAGGGGAGGGCGGGGGGACTACAATGAGCAGTTCTTC
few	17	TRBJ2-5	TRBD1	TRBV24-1	CATSDLRGRGLQETQYF	TGTGCCACCAGTGATTTGCGGGGCAGGGGGCTCCAAGAGACCCAGTACTTC
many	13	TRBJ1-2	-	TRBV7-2	CASTGRLNYGYTF	TGTGCCAGCACGGGACGCCTGAACTATGGCTACACCTTC
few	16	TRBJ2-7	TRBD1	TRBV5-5	CASSLVVRTGLGEQYF	TGTGCCAGCAGCTTGGTTGTCAGGACAGGGCTCGGGGAGCAGTACTTC
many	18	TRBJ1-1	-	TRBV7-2	CASSTEALTGSRNTEAFF	TGTGCCAGCAGCACCGAAGCCCTCACAGGGAGTAGGAACACTGAAGCTTTCTTT
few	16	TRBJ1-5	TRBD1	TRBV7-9	CASSSTDRVYGQPQHF	TGTGCCAGCAGCTCCACCGACAGGGTGTACGGTCAGCCCCAGCATTTT
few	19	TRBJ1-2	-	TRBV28	CASSLQGTPAEVYNYGYTF	TGTGCCAGCAGTTTACAGGGCACCCCAGCTGAGGTTTACAACTATGGCTACACCTTC
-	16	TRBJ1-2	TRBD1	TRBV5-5	CASSPRDRASNYGYTF	TGTGCCAGCAGCCCCCGGGACAGAGCTAGTAACTATGGCTACACCTTC
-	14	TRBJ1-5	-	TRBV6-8	CASSYAEGLLPQHF	TGTGCCAGCAGTTACGCCGAGGGATTACTGCCCCAGCATTTT
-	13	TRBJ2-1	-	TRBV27	CASSRVGNNEQFF	TGTGCCAGCAGTCGTGTGGGTAACAATGAGCAGTTCTTC
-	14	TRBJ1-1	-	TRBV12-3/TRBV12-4	CASSFYFPNTEAFF	TGTGCCAGCAGTTTTTACTTCCCGAACACTGAAGCTTTCTTT
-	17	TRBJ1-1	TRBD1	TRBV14	CASSFRPLQGTNTEAFF	TGTGCCAGCAGCTTCCGTCCCCTACAGGGGACGAACACTGAAGCTTTCTTT
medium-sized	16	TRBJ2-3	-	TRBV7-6	CASSSLYRVGTDTQYF	TGTGCCAGCAGCTCTCTTTACAGGGTAGGCACAGATACGCAGTATTTT
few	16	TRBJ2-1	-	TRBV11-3	CASSRDPGGTAGEQFF	TGTGCCAGCAGCAGGGATCCAGGCGGTACGGCGGGTGAGCAGTTCTTC
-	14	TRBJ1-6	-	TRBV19	CASSRSGSGSPLHF	TGTGCCAGTAGTAGGTCGGGGTCGGGGTCACCCCTCCACTTT
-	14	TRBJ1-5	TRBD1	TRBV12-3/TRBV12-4	CASSLGQGLQPQHF	TGTGCCAGCAGTTTAGGACAGGGGCTTCAGCCCCAGCATTTT
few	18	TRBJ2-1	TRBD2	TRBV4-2	CASSPRTSGGVSYNEQFF	TGTGCCAGCAGCCCAAGAACTAGCGGGGGGGTCTCCTACAATGAGCAGTTCTTC
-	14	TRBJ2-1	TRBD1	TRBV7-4	CASTGQGVVNEQFF	TGTGCCAGCACGGGACAGGGGGTTGTCAATGAGCAGTTCTTC
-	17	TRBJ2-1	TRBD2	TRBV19	CASREPYASGGVYEQFF	TGTGCCAGTAGGGAACCGTATGCTAGCGGGGGGGTTTATGAGCAGTTCTTC
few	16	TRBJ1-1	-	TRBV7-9	CASSHSLRGMNTEAFF	TGTGCCAGCAGCCATTCGTTGCGGGGGATGAACACTGAAGCTTTCTTT
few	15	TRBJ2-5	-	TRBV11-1	CASSFGADLLETQYF	TGTGCCAGCAGCTTTGGGGCTGATCTCTTGGAGACCCAGTACTTC
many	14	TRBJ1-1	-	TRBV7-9	CASSLVQGNTEAFF	TGTGCCAGCAGCTTAGTACAGGGGAACACTGAAGCTTTCTTT
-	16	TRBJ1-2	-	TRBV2	CASSVPRNSTRYGYTF	TGTGCCAGCAGTGTTCCTCGGAACAGTACTCGCTATGGCTACACCTTC
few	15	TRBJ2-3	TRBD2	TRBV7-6	CASSWTSGVRDTQYF	TGTGCCAGCAGTTGGACTAGCGGAGTGCGGGATACGCAGTATTTT
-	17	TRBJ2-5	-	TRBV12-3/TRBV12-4	CASSFEGHVRAAETQYF	TGTGCCAGCAGTTTTGAGGGGCACGTCAGGGCTGCGGAGACCCAGTACTTC
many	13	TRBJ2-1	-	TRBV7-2	CASSLIHNNEQFF	TGTGCCAGCAGCTTAATCCACAACAATGAGCAGTTCTTC